These 8 T cell receptor beta chains were all obtained from the same sample, sequenced in a study of cytomegalovirus exposure and HLA in healthy donors. Both 60 Vbeta primers and 13 Jbeta primers went into the PCR. TCRdb's copy holds only in-frame clones and misses some; the assay was immunoSEQ multiplex PCR. The sample records about 140,000 clones, 70% to 90% being singletons. The sequenced material came from PBMCs. The receptors were sampled from a woman aged 40 to 49 in good health and CMV-seronegative.

With respect to this clone: At one boundary the junction diverges from the germline segment, which might be a read error. V usage is TRBV7-8 and J usage is TRBJ2-7, with D maybe TRBD1 (6 bases). The germline V gene has CDR1 SGHVS and CDR2 FQNEAQ. This CDR3 spans 15 amino acids. The CDR3 DNA reads TGTGCCAGCATCTTACAGGGCCCCTTGCGCTACGAGCAGTACTTC. Translated: CASILQGPLRYEQYF.

V and J are TRBV7-9 and TRBJ2-1; TRBD2 matches 7 bases. Germline assignment: CDR1 SEHNR and CDR2 FQNEAQ (reference sequence). The trim removed 5 bases at V and 4 bases at J, leaving 8 bases unmatched. This CDR3 spans 15 amino acids. The CDR3: CASSPQGGVYNEQFF. Here the CDR3 DNA reads TGTGCCAGCAGCCCGCAGGGAGGGGTATACAATGAGCAGTTCTTC.

In this sample, this clone turned up a few times. Its ends do not fully match the called genes, so a read error is possible. The V and J genes are TRBV7-9 and TRBJ1-1; the match to TRBD1 covers 10 bases. The CDR3 totals 13 residues. Germline lookup yields CDR1 SEHNR and CDR2 FQNEAQ (reference sequence). The CDR3 DNA sequence: TGTGCCAGCAGCCCAAGACAGGGGGCTCTCCTCGATTTT. This gives the protein CASSPRQGALLDF.

The chain couples TRBV10-3 to TRBJ2-1, with D maybe TRBD1 (5 bases). The ends were cut back, 4 bases at V and 8 bases at J, with 12 bases in the middle. CDR1 is ENHRY, CDR2 SYGVKD, per germline. This CDR3 has 13 residues. CDR3 residues: CAISGQGRDEQFF. The CDR3 DNA follows: TGTGCCATCAGTGGGCAGGGTCGGGATGAGCAGTTCTTC.

Worth noting for this clone: The junction shows a germline mismatch at one end, possibly a read error. V is TRBV6-5 and J is TRBJ1-1, with unresolved D. CDR1 is MNHEY and CDR2 is SVGAGI in the germline V gene. The CDR3 has 13 residues. This CDR3 is CAISGILNTEAFF. CDR3 sequence (DNA): TGTGCCATCAGTGGCATCTTGAACACTGAAGCTTTCTTT.

The chain is built from TRBV6-1 and TRBJ1-2; 7 bases fit TRBD1. CDR3 size: 14 residues. Germline CDR1 reads MNHNS; CDR2 reads SASEGT. V shed 6 bases, J shed 2 bases, and the junction held 6 bases outside the gene matches. This CDR3 reads CASRGTDLNYGYTF. CDR3 nucleotide sequence: TGTGCCAGCAGGGGGACAGATCTCAACTATGGCTACACCTTC.

The rearrangement uses TRBV11-3 and TRBJ2-7; TRBD1 matches 7 bases. This CDR3 spans 14 amino acids. Germline CDR1 and CDR2: SGHNT and YENEEA. The junction had 2 bases not matched to a gene; V was cut back by 1 base and J by 2 bases. Here the CDR3 reads CASSLVQGPYEQYF. The CDR3 nucleotides are TGTGCCAGCAGCTTAGTACAGGGGCCCTACGAGCAGTACTTC.

The chain has TRBV7-8 and TRBJ2-1, with 10 bases identical to TRBD2. Germline assignment: CDR1 SGHVS and CDR2 FQNEAQ. This CDR3 is 14 amino acids long. J gave up 10 bases and V 10 bases, and 13 bases lay outside the gene matches. The CDR3 nucleotides read TGTGCCACTGAGGGGCTAGCGGGAGAGGGGGAGCAGTTCTTC. It codes for CATEGLAGEGEQFF.